The T cell receptor (beta chain) under discussion was sequenced for a study of control samples from healthy donors and cancer patients. The protocol was immunoSEQ multiplex PCR, while the TCRdb copy is restricted to in-frame clones and leaves out a portion. This table holds 100,000 to 150,000 clones, around 94% found once. Germline V gene sequence: CDR1 MNHEY, CDR2 SMNVEV (reference sequence). The V end was cut by 5 bases, the J end by 2 bases, with 18 bases between. The CDR3 runs 16 residues. This clone has a single count. The TCR originated in a man of 80 years or more with head and neck cancer. Sequencing was done on a sample of PBMCs. The chain carries TRBV27 and TRBJ1-2; TRBD1 might be the D (5 bases). CDR3 amino acids: CASSTLPRGLNYGYTF. CDR3 DNA: TGTGCCAGCAGTACCCTCCCGCGGGGACTGAACTATGGCTACACCTTC.